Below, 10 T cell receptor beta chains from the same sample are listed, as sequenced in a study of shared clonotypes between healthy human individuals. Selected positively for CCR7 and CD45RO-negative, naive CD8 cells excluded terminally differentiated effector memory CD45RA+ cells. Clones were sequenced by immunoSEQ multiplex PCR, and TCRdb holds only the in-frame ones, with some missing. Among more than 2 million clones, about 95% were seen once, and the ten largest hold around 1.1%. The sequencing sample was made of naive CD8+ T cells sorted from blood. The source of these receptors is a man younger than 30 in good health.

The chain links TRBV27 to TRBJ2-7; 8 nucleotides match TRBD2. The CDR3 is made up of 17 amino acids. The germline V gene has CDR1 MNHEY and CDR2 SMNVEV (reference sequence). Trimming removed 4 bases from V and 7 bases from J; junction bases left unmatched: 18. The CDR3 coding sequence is TGTGCCAGCAGTTCGGGGGGGCCCCGGTCCTTCCCGAGGGAGCAGTACTTC. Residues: CASSSGGPRSFPREQYF.

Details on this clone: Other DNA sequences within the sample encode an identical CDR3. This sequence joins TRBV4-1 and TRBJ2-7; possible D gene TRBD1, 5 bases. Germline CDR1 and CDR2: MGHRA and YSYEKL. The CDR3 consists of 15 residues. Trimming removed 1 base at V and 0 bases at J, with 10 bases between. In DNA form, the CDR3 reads TGCGCCAGCAGCCAAGGGATAACAGGCTCCTACGAGCAGTACTTC. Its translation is CASSQGITGSYEQYF.

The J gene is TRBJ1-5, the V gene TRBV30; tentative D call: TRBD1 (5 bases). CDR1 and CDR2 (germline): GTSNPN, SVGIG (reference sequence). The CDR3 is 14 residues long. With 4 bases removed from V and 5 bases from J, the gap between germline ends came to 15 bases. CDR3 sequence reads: CAWNNWGSDQPQHF. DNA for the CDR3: TGTGCCTGGAACAATTGGGGGTCCGATCAGCCCCAGCATTTT.

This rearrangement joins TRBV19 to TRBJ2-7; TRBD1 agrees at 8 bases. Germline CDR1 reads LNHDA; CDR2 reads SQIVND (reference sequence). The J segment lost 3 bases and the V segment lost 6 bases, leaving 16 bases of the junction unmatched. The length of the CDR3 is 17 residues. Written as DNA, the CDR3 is TGTGCCAGTAGCCACGGGACAGGCACCTTTATCGGCTACGAGCAGTACTTC. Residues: CASSHGTGTFIGYEQYF.

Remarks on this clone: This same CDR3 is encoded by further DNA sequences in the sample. This CDR3 reads CASSSGAGSNSPLHF. CDR3 in DNA: TGTGCCAGCAGTTCAGGCGCAGGGAGTAATTCACCCCTCCACTTT. The chain combines TRBV27 with TRBJ1-6; possible D gene TRBD1, 5 bases. The germline V gene encodes CDR1 MNHEY and CDR2 SMNVEV (reference sequence). Trimming left V 4 bases short and J 6 bases short, with 13 bases between. The CDR3 covers 15 residues.

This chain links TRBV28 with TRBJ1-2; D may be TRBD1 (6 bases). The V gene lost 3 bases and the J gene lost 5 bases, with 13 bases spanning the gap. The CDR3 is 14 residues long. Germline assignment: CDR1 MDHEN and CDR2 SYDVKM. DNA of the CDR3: TGTGCCAGCAGTTTGCGGGACAACAGTTATGGCTACACCTTC. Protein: CASSLRDNSYGYTF.

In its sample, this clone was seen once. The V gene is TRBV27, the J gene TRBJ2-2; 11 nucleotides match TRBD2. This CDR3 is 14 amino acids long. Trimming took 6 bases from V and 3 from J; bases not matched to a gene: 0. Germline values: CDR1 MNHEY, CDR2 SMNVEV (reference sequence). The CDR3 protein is CASRTSGDTGELFF. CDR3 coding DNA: TGTGCCAGCAGGACTAGCGGGGACACCGGGGAGCTGTTTTTT.

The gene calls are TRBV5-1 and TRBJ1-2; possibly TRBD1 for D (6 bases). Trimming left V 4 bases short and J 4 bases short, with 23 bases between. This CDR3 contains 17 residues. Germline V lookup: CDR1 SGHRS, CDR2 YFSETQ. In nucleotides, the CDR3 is TGCGCCAGCAGCGAGGGAAGACAGGAACCTTCCCTCTATGGCTACACCTTC. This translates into CASSEGRQEPSLYGYTF.

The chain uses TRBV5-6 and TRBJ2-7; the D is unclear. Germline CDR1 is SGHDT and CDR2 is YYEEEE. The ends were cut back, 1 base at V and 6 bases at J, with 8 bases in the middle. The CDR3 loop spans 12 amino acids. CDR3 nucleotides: TGTGCCAGCAGCTTGTCCCCCTCCGAGCAGTACTTC. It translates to CASSLSPSEQYF.

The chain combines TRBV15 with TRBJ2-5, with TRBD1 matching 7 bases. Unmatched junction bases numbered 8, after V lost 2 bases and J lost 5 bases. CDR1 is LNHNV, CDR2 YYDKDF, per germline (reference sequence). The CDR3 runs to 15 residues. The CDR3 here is CATSRSTGYGETQYF. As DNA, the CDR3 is TGTGCCACCAGCAGATCGACAGGGTACGGTGAGACCCAGTACTTC. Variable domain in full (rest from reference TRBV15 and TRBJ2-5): DAMVIQNPRYQVTQFGKPVTLSCSQTLNHNVMYWYQQKSSQAPKLLFHYYDKDFNNEADTPDNFQSRRPNTSFCFLDIRSPGLGDTAMYLCATSRSTGYGETQYFGPGTRLLVL.